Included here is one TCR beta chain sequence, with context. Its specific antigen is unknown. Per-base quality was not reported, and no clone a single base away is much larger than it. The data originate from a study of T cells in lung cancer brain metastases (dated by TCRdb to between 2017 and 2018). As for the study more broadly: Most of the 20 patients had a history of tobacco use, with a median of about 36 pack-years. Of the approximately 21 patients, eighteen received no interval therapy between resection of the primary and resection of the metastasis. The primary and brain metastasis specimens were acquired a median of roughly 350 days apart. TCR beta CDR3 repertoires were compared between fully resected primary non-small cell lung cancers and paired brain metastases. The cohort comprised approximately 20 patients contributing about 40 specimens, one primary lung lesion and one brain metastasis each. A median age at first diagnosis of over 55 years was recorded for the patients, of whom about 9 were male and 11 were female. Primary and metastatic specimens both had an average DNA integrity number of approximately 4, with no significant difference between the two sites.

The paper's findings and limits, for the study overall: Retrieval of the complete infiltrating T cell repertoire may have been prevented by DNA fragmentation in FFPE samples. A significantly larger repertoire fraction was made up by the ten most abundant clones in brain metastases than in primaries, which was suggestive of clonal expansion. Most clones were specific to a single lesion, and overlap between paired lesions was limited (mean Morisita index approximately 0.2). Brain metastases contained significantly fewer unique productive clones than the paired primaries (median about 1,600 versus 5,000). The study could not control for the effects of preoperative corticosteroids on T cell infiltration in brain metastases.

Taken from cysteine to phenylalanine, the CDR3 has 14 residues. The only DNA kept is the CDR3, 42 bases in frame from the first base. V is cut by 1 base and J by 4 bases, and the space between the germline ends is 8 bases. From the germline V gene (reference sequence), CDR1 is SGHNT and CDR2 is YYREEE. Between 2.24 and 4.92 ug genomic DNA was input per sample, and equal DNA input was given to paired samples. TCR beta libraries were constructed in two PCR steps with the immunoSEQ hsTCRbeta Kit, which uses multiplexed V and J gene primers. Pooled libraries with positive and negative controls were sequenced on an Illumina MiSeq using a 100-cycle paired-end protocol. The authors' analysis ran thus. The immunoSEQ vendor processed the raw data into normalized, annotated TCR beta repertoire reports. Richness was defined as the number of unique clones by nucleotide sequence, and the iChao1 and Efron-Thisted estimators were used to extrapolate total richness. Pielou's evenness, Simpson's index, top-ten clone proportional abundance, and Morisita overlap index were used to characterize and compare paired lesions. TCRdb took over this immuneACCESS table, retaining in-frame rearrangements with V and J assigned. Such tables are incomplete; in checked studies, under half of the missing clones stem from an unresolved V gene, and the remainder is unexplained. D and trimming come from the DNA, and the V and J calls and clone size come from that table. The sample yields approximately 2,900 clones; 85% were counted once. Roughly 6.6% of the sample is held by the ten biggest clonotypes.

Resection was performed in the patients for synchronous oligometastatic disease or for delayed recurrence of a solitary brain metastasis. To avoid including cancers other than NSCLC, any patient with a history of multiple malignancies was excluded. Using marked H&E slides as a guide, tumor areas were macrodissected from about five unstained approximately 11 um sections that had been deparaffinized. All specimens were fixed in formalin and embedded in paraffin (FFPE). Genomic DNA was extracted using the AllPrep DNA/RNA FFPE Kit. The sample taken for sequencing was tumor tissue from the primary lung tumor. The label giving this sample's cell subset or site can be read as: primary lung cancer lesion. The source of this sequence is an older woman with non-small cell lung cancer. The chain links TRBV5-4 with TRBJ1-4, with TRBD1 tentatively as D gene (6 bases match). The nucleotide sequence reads TGTGCCAGCAGCTTGCAGGACAGTAATGAAAAACTGTTTTTT. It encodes CASSLQDSNEKLFF.